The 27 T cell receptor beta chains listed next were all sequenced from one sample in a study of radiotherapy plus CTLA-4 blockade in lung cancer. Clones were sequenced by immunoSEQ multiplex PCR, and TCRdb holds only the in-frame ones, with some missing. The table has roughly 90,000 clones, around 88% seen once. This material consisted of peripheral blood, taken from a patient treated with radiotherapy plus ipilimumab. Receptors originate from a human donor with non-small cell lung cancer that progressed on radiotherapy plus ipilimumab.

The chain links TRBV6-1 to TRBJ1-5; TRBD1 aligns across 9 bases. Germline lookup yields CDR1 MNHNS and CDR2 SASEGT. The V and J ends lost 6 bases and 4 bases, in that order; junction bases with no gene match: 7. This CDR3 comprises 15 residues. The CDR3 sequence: CASRTGQGRNQPQHF. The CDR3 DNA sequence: TGTGCCAGCAGGACAGGACAGGGGCGAAATCAGCCCCAGCATTTT.

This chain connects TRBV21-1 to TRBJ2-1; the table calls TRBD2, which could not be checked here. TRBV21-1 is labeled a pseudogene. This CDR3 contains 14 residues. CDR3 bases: TGTGCCAGCAGCAATGCGGGAGTAGGCAATGAGCAGTTCTTC. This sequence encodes CASSNAGVGNEQFF.

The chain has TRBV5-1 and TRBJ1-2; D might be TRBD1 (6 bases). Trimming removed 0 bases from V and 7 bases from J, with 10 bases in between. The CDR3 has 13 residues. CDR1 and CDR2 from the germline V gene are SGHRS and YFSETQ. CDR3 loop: CASSLDRVTGYTF. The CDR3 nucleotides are TGCGCCAGCAGCTTGGACAGGGTAACTGGCTACACCTTC.

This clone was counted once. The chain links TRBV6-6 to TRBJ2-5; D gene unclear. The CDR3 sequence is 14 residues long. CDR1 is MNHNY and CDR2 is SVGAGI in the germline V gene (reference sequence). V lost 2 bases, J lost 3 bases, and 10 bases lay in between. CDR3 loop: CASSYKEPKETQYF. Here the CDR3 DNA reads TGTGCCAGCAGTTACAAGGAGCCTAAAGAGACCCAGTACTTC.

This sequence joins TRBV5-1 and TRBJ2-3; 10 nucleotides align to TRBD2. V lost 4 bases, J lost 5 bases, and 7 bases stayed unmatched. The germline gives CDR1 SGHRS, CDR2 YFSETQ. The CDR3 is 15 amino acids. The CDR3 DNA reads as TGCGCCAGCAGCAGAGCGGGAGGGATCGGAGATACGCAGTATTTT. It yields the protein CASSRAGGIGDTQYF.

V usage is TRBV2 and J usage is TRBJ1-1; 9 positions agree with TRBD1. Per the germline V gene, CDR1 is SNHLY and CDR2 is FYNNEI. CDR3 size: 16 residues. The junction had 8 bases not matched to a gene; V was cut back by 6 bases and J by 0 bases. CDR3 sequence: CASSATGQGMNTEAFF. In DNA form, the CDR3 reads TGTGCCAGCAGCGCTACCGGACAGGGGATGAACACTGAAGCTTTCTTT.

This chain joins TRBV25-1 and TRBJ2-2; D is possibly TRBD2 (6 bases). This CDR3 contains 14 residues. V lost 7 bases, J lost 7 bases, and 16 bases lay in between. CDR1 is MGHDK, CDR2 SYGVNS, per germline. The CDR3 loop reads CASTWGLAGGELFF. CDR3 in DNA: TGTGCCAGCACATGGGGACTCGCTGGCGGGGAGCTGTTTTTT.

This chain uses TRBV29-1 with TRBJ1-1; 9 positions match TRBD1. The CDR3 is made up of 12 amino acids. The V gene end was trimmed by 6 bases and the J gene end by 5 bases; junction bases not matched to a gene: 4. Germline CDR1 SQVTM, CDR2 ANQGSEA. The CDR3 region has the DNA TGCAGCGTGGACAGGGGCGGGACTGAAGCTTTCTTT. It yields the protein CSVDRGGTEAFF. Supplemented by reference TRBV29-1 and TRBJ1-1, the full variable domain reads SAVISQKPSRDICQRGTSLTIQCQVDSQVTMMFWYRQQPGQSLTLIATANQGSEATYESGFVIDKFPISRPNLTFSTLTVSNMSPEDSSIYLCSVDRGGTEAFFGQGTRLTVV.

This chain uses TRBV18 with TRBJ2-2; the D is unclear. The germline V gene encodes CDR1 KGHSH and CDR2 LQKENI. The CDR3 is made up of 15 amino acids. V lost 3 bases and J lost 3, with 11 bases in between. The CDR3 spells CASSPVQTHTGELFF. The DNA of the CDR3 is TGTGCCAGCTCACCGGTACAGACCCACACCGGGGAGCTGTTTTTT.

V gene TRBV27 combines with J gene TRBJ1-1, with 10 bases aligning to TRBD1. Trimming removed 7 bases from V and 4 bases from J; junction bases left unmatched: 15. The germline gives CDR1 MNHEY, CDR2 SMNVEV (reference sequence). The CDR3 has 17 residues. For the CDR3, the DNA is TGTGCCAGCAATCCCCGAGACAGGGGGCGCGTTTCCACTGAAGCTTTCTTT. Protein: CASNPRDRGRVSTEAFF.

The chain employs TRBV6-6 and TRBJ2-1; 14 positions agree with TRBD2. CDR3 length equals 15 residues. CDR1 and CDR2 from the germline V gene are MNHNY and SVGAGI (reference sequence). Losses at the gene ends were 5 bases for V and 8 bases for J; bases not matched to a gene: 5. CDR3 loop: CASSAGTSGRYEQFF. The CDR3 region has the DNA TGTGCCAGCAGTGCCGGGACTAGCGGGAGATATGAGCAGTTCTTC.

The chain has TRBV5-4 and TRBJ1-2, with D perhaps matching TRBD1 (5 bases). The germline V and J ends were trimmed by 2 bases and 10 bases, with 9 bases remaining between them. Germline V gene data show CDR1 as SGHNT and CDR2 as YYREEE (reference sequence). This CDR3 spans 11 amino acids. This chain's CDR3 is CASSFRGSYTF. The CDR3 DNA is TGTGCCAGCAGCTTTAGGGGATCCTACACCTTC.

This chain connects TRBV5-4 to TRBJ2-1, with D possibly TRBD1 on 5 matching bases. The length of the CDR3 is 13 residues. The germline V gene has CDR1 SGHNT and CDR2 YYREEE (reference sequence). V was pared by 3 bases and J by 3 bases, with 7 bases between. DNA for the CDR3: TGTGCCAGCAGCTGGGGCAACTACAATGAGCAGTTCTTC. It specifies CASSWGNYNEQFF.

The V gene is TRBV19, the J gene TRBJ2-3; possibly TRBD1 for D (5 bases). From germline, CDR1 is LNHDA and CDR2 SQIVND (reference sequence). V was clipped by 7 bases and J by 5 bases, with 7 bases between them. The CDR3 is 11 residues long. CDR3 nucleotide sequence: TGTGCCAGTAAAAGGGGAGATACGCAGTATTTT. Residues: CASKRGDTQYF.

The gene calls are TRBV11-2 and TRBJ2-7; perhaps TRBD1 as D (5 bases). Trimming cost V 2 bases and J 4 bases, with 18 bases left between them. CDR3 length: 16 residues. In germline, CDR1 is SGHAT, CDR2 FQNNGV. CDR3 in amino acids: CASSLFDSRGTYEQYF. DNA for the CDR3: TGTGCCAGCAGCTTATTCGACAGTAGGGGTACGTACGAGCAGTACTTC.

CDR3 nucleotide sequence: TGTGCCAGCAGCTTAGCGGGGGGTCGCGGCTACACCTTC. This codes for CASSLAGGRGYTF. This sequence joins TRBV7-2 and TRBJ1-2; D perhaps matches TRBD1 (5 bases). The ends were cut back, 0 bases at V and 8 bases at J, with 10 bases in the middle. This CDR3 spans 13 amino acids. CDR1 is SGHTA and CDR2 is FQGNSA in the germline V gene. The whole variable domain, filled in from reference TRBV7-2 and TRBJ1-2, reads GAGVSQSPSNKVTEKGKDVELRCDPISGHTALYWYRQSLGQGLEFLIYFQGNSAPDKSGLPSDRFSAERTGGSVSTLTIQRTQQEDSAVYLCASSLAGGRGYTFGSGTRLTVV.

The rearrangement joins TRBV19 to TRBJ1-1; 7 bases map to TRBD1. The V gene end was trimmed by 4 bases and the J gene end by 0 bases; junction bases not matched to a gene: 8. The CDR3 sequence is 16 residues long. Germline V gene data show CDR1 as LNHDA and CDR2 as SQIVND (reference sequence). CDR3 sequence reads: CASSTGTEIMNTEAFF. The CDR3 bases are TGTGCCAGTAGTACCGGGACAGAGATCATGAACACTGAAGCTTTCTTT. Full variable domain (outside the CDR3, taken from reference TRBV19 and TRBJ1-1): DGGITQSPKYLFRKEGQNVTLSCEQNLNHDAMYWYRQDPGQGLRLIYYSQIVNDFQKGDIAEGYSVSREKKESFPLTVTSAQKNPTAFYLCASSTGTEIMNTEAFFGQGTRLTVV.

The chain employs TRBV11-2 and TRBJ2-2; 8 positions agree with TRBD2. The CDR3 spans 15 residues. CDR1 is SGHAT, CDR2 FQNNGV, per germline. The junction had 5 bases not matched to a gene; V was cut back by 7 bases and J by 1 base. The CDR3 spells CASNFGTRNTGELFF. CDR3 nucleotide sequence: TGTGCCAGCAATTTCGGGACTAGGAACACCGGGGAGCTGTTTTTT.

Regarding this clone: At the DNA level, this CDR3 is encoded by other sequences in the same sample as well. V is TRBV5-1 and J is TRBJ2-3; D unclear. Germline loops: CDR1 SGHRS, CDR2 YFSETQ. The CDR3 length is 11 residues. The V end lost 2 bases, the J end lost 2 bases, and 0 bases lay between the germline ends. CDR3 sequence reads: CASSFTDTQYF. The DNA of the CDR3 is TGCGCCAGCAGCTTCACAGATACGCAGTATTTT.

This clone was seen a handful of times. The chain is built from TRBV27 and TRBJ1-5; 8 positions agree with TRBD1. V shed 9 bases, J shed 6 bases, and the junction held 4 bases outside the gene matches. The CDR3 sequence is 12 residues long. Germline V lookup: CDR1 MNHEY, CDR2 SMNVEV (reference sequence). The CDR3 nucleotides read TGTGCCAGTGGACAGGGAGCTCAGCCCCAGCATTTT. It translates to CASGQGAQPQHF.

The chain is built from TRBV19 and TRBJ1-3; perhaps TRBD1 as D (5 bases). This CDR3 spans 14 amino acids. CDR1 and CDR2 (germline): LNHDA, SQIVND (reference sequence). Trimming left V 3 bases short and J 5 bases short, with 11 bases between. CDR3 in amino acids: CASSIGALRNTIYF. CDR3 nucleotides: TGTGCCAGTAGTATCGGGGCTCTGCGAAACACCATATATTTT.

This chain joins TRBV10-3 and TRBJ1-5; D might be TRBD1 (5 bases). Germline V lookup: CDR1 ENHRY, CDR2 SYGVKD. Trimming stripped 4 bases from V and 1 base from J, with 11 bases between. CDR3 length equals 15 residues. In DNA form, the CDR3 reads TGTGCCATCAGTGCGCAGGGCCTAAGCAATCAGCCCCAGCATTTT. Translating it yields CAISAQGLSNQPQHF.

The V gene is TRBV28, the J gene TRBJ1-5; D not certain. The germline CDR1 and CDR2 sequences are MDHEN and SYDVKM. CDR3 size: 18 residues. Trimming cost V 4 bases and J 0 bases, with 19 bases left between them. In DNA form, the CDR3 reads TGTGCCAGCAGTTCCCTGACTGGAGGCCTTTATAGCAATCAGCCCCAGCATTTT. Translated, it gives CASSSLTGGLYSNQPQHF.

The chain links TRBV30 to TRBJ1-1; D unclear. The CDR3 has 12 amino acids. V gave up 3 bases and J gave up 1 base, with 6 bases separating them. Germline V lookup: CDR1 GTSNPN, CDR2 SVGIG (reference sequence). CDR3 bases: TGTGCCTGGAGCCCTGAGAACACTGAAGCTTTCTTT. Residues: CAWSPENTEAFF.

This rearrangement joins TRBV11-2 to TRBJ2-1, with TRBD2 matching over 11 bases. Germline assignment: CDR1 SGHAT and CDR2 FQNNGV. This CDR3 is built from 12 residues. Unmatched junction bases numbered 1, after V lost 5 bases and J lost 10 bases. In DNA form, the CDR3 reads TGTGCCAGCAGCCGGACTAGCGGGGAGCAGTTCTTC. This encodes CASSRTSGEQFF.

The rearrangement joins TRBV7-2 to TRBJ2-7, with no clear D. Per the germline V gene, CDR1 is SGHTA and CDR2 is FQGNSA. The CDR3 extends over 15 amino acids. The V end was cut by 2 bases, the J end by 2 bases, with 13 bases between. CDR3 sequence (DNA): TGTGCCAGCAGCTTAACGCAGGTCCCCACCTACGAGCAGTACTTC. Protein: CASSLTQVPTYEQYF.

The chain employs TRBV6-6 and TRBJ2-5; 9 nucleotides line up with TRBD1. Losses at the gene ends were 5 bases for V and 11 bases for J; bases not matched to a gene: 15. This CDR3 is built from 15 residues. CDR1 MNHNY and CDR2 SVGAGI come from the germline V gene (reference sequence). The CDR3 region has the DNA TGTGCCAGCAGTGCCCCGGGACAGGGTGGGTTTGAGCAGTACTTC. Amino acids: CASSAPGQGGFEQYF.